This T cell receptor (beta chain) is from a study of molecular identifiers for immune sequencing clone quantification. For bulk TCR libraries, previously described methods and listed TCR primers were used. TCRdb recomputed calls from the PCR reads with MiXCR, one row per CDR3 protein. Among some 320,000 distinct CDR3 sequences listed, about 21% were seen once. Libraries of naive CD8 T cells were made from 20,000 to 1,000,000 sorted cells. They used 10%, 30% or 50% RNA. A CD8+CD4-CCR7+CD45RA+ gate was used to sort naive CD8 T cells. This clonotype was detected ten times or more. No antigen is known for it. Findings of the study overall: Over 97% of effector molecules, but under 1% in naive cells, were held by clones with more than 20 RNA copies.

CDR3 length: 17 amino acids. V was clipped by 6 bases and J by 4 bases, with 24 bases between them. Germline V gives CDR1 MNHEY, CDR2 SVGAGI. This sequence originates from a human donor in good health. Some libraries in this study had Jurkat cell RNA spiked in. Sequencing was carried out using naive CD8+ T cells from blood, with Jurkat cell RNA spiked in. Subset given: FACS-sorted CD8+CD4-CCR7+CD45RA+ naive T cells. The chain has TRBV6-5 and TRBJ1-1; D unresolved. CDR3: CASSPPRGTARGTEAFF. CDR3 DNA sequence: TGTGCCAGCAGCCCCCCTCGGGGAACAGCCCGCGGCACTGAAGCTTTCTTT.